Presented here are 22 T cell receptor beta chains from one specimen sequenced in a study of T cell responses to AZD1222 COVID-19 vaccine. TCRdb's copy holds only in-frame clones and misses some; the assay was immunoSEQ multiplex PCR. In the table there are roughly 180,000 clones, 91% of which are singletons. The sequencing here drew on peripheral blood, taken on day 0 of AZD1222 vaccination. The receptor source for this set is an adult in good health.

V is TRBV2 and J is TRBJ2-7; D possibly corresponds to TRBD2 (5 bases). V lost 7 bases, J lost 0 bases, and 10 bases lay in between. Per the germline V gene, CDR1 is SNHLY and CDR2 is FYNNEI. CDR3 size: 13 residues. CDR3: CASTSGNSYEQYF. For the CDR3, the DNA is TGTGCCAGCACTTCCGGGAACTCCTACGAGCAGTACTTC.

The chain couples TRBV2 to TRBJ1-5; D perhaps matches TRBD1 (5 bases). CDR1 and CDR2 from the germline V gene are SNHLY and FYNNEI. The CDR3 runs to 14 residues. V lost 7 bases to trimming and J lost 9 bases, with 19 bases between them. CDR3: CASKVLRDAGPQHF. In DNA form, the CDR3 reads TGTGCCAGCAAAGTACTCAGGGATGCGGGGCCCCAGCATTTT.

The rearrangement uses TRBV10-1 and TRBJ1-3; D ambiguous. From germline, CDR1 is WNHNN and CDR2 SYGVQD (reference sequence). This CDR3 is 12 amino acids long. Trimming cost V 3 bases and J 9 bases, with 9 bases left between them. CDR3 sequence: CASSDPRGTIYF. CDR3 nucleotide sequence: TGCGCCAGCAGTGACCCCCGGGGCACCATATATTTT.

The genes are TRBV28 and TRBJ1-6, with TRBD1 matching 8 bases. Trimming at V came to 7 bases and at J to 9 bases, leaving 11 bases not matched to a gene. This CDR3 is built from 15 residues. Germline CDR1 and CDR2: MDHEN and SYDVKM. CDR3 sequence reads: CASTLLRDRFSPLHF. CDR3 coding DNA: TGTGCCAGCACGCTATTACGGGACAGGTTTTCACCCCTCCACTTT.

This clone was detected only a few times. The chain recombines TRBV30 with TRBJ1-1, with D possibly TRBD1 on 5 matching bases. The V gene's germline CDR1 is GTSNPN and CDR2 SVGIG (reference sequence). V dropped 3 bases and J dropped 1 base, with 12 bases sitting between them. The CDR3 has 14 amino acids. The CDR3 protein is CAWSFRQPNTEAFF. The DNA of the CDR3 is TGTGCCTGGAGCTTTAGACAGCCGAACACTGAAGCTTTCTTT.

The chain has TRBV2 and TRBJ2-2, with D perhaps TRBD2 (5 bases). Deletions cut 0 bases from V and 7 bases from J, with 9 bases between. Germline lookup yields CDR1 SNHLY and CDR2 FYNNEI. The CDR3 loop spans 14 amino acids. CDR3 in DNA: TGTGCCAGCAGTGAAGCTGAGGCGGGCGGGGAGCTGTTTTTT. Translated, it gives CASSEAEAGGELFF. The variable domain in full, with the rest retrieved from reference TRBV2 and TRBJ2-2, is EPEVTQTPSHQVTQMGQEVILRCVPISNHLYFYWYRQILGQKVEFLVSFYNNEISEKSEIFDDQFSVERPDGSNFTLKIRSTKLEDSAMYFCASSEAEAGGELFFGEGSRLTVL.

The chain links TRBV18 to TRBJ2-7; TRBD2 matches 7 bases. Germline V gives CDR1 KGHSH, CDR2 LQKENI. Germline trimming cut 2 bases from V and 3 bases from J; bases unmatched to any gene: 1. The CDR3 extends over 13 amino acids. Here the CDR3 DNA reads TGTGCCAGCTCACCAACTAGCGACTACGAGCAGTACTTC. This gives the protein CASSPTSDYEQYF.

The V and J genes are TRBV7-2 and TRBJ1-5; 10 positions match TRBD1. The CDR3 is 15 residues long. CDR1 is SGHTA and CDR2 is FQGNSA in the germline V gene. V trimming: 3 bases; J trimming: 4 bases; junction bases outside the gene matches: 3. The CDR3 sequence: CASSFWDRGNQPQHF. In nucleotides, the CDR3 is TGTGCCAGCAGCTTTTGGGACAGGGGAAATCAGCCCCAGCATTTT.

The chain is built from TRBV6-6 and TRBJ1-1, with 7 bases matching TRBD1. V dropped 7 bases and J dropped 4; count of bases not matched to a gene: 6. Germline V gene sequence: CDR1 MNHNY, CDR2 SVGAGI (reference sequence). The CDR3 is 13 residues long. The CDR3 DNA follows: TGTGCCAGCATCCCAGGGGGGGGCACTGAAGCTTTCTTT. Translated: CASIPGGGTEAFF.

V is TRBV10-3 and J is TRBJ1-1; D is undetermined. V was clipped by 11 bases and J by 0 bases, with 13 bases between them. From germline, CDR1 is ENHRY and CDR2 SYGVKD. This CDR3 is built from 13 residues. The CDR3 spells CAATPDMNTEAFF. In DNA form, the CDR3 reads TGTGCCGCCACTCCTGATATGAACACTGAAGCTTTCTTT.

The chain carries TRBV3-1 (or the pseudogene TRBV3-2) and TRBJ1-6; D is possibly TRBD1 (5 bases). Trimming removed 4 bases from V and 9 bases from J, with 16 bases in between. Germline assignment: CDR1 LGHDT and CDR2 YNNKEL (reference sequence). The CDR3 is made up of 15 amino acids. This CDR3 is CASSPPLGLVSPLHF. As DNA, the CDR3 is TGTGCCAGCAGCCCCCCGTTGGGGCTAGTTTCACCCCTCCACTTT.

The gene calls are TRBV5-1 and TRBJ1-1; possible D gene TRBD1, 5 bases. The CDR3 totals 14 residues. CDR1 is SGHRS, CDR2 YFSETQ, per germline. Trimming left V 4 bases short and J 6 bases short, with 16 bases between. For the CDR3, the DNA is TGCGCCAGCAGCCCATCCGGGGGTTTAGCTGAAGCTTTCTTT. Its protein product is CASSPSGGLAEAFF.

The chain links TRBV9 to TRBJ2-6; D possibly matches TRBD1 or TRBD2 (5 bases each). The CDR3 has 16 residues. CDR1 and CDR2 (germline): SGDLS, YYNGEE. V gave up 4 bases and J gave up 0 bases, with 11 bases separating them. The CDR3 loop is CASSSGPTSGANVLTF. The CDR3 region has the DNA TGTGCCAGCAGCTCGGGACCGACCTCTGGGGCCAACGTCCTGACTTTC.

The gene calls are TRBV7-2 and TRBJ1-6; 8 nucleotides agree with TRBD1. The CDR3 has 15 amino acids. V lost 4 bases to trimming and J lost 7 bases; unmatched junction nucleotides: 6. From germline, CDR1 is SGHTA and CDR2 FQGNSA. CDR3 protein: CASSSNRGSNSPLHF. Here the CDR3 DNA reads TGTGCCAGCAGCTCCAACAGGGGGAGCAATTCACCCCTCCACTTT. The full variable domain, with the rest looked up from reference TRBV7-2 and TRBJ1-6, is GAGVSQSPSNKVTEKGKDVELRCDPISGHTALYWYRQSLGQGLEFLIYFQGNSAPDKSGLPSDRFSAERTGGSVSTLTIQRTQQEDSAVYLCASSSNRGSNSPLHFGNGTRLTVT.

Here the CDR3 DNA reads TGTGCCAGCACTCGGGGGCGAAACCGGAGCTCCTATAATTCACCCCTCCACTTT. Translated, it gives CASTRGRNRSSYNSPLHF. The gene calls are TRBV28 and TRBJ1-6, with TRBD1 as a possible D gene (6 bases). The CDR3 runs to 18 residues. CDR1 and CDR2 (germline): MDHEN, SYDVKM. Trimming pared 7 bases from V and 0 bases from J, leaving 19 bases between.

This clone came up a few times. The chain joins TRBV7-2 to TRBJ2-7; TRBD1 matches at 8 bases. This CDR3 region has 14 residues. V lost 5 bases, J lost 0 bases, and 3 bases stayed unmatched. The germline V gene encodes CDR1 SGHTA and CDR2 FQGNSA. The CDR3 spells CASSRTGPSYEQYF. The DNA for the CDR3 is TGTGCCAGCAGCAGGACAGGGCCCTCCTACGAGCAGTACTTC.

The chain recombines TRBV19 with TRBJ2-1; perhaps TRBD2 as D (7 bases). Trimming stripped 4 bases from V and 11 bases from J, with 21 bases between. In germline, CDR1 is LNHDA, CDR2 SQIVND (reference sequence). The CDR3 extends over 15 amino acids. The DNA for the CDR3 is TGTGCCAGTAGTACCTCGGAGCGGGACATCAGGAAGCAGTTCTTC. Protein: CASSTSERDIRKQFF.

The J gene is TRBJ2-7, the V gene TRBV15; TRBD1 aligns across 10 bases. With 5 bases clipped from V and 5 bases from J, the junction kept 3 bases outside the gene matches. The germline gives CDR1 LNHNV, CDR2 YYDKDF (reference sequence). The CDR3 totals 13 residues. The CDR3 region has the DNA TGTGCCACCAGCTTGGACAGGGGGAACGAGCAGTACTTC. Protein sequence: CATSLDRGNEQYF.

This chain links TRBV19 with TRBJ1-1, with TRBD1 matching 8 bases. The V segment lost 3 bases and the J segment 5 bases; nucleotides outside the gene matches: 8. CDR1 is LNHDA and CDR2 is SQIVND in the germline V gene (reference sequence). CDR3 size: 15 residues. CDR3 in amino acids: CASSMAQGAGTEAFF. CDR3 nucleotide sequence: TGTGCCAGTAGTATGGCTCAGGGGGCTGGGACTGAAGCTTTCTTT.

V and J are TRBV4-3 and TRBJ2-1, with TRBD2 matching 8 bases. V was pared by 4 bases and J by 4 bases, with 3 bases of the junction left unmatched. CDR3 length: 14 residues. Germline lookup yields CDR1 LGHNA and CDR2 YSLEER. CDR3 region: CASSPAGGYNEQFF. CDR3 DNA sequence: TGCGCCAGCAGCCCCGCGGGGGGATACAATGAGCAGTTCTTC.

Here the CDR3 reads CASSLSRSTDTQYF. The CDR3 coding sequence is TGTGCCAGCAGTCTGTCTAGAAGCACAGATACGCAGTATTTT. The rearrangement joins TRBV28 to TRBJ2-3, with unresolved D. The V and J ends lost 5 bases and 0 bases respectively, with 9 bases between them. The CDR3 covers 14 residues. Germline V gene data show CDR1 as MDHEN and CDR2 as SYDVKM.

This chain joins TRBV7-2 and TRBJ1-2; D is undetermined. Germline assignment: CDR1 SGHTA and CDR2 FQGNSA. The V end lost 0 bases, the J end lost 7 bases, and 12 bases lay between the germline ends. This CDR3 region has 14 residues. The chain's CDR3 is CASSLARPIGGYTF. CDR3 nucleotides: TGTGCCAGCAGCTTAGCACGTCCAATAGGTGGCTACACCTTC.